These T cell receptor beta chains were read from a single sample in a study of cytomegalovirus exposure and HLA in healthy donors. Profiling relied on immunoSEQ multiplex PCR, and the TCRdb table lists in-frame clones only, not all of them. The table has approximately 150,000 clones, 79% seen once; the top ten hold 6% to 6.5%. The specimen was PBMCs. The origin of the receptors is a man aged 50 to 59 in good health and CMV-seropositive. Each CDR3 is given with its conserved first and last residue. The D gene is left open where the match is weak. Clone size is given for some rows only: seen once, a few or many times, or a class if the clone is expanded.

v_call,clone_size,j_call,d_call,cdr3_nt,cdr3_aa
TRBV5-4,NA,TRBJ2-2,TRBD1,TGTGCCAGCAGCGGAACCGGGACAGGGTTGTTCCGGGAGCTGTTTTTT,CASSGTGTGLFRELFF
TRBV2,NA,TRBJ2-7,NA,TGTGCCAGCAGTGAAGCCCGGCAGTACTTC,CASSEARQYF
TRBV9,NA,TRBJ1-6,NA,TGTGCCAGCAGCGTAGGGGCCTGGACAGACCTCCACTTT,CASSVGAWTDLHF
TRBV5-4,NA,TRBJ2-5,TRBD2,TGTGCCAGCAGCTTGCTTTCGGGAGGCCGCCAAGAGACCCAGTACTTC,CASSLLSGGRQETQYF
TRBV5-1,NA,TRBJ2-1,TRBD1,TGCGCCAGCAGCTCCGGGACAGTCTCCTACAATGAGCAGTTCTTC,CASSSGTVSYNEQFF
TRBV19,few,TRBJ1-4,TRBD1,TGTGCCAGTAGGACAGGGGCTGAAAAACTGTTTTTT,CASRTGAEKLFF
TRBV27,once,TRBJ1-2,NA,TGTGCCAGCAGGAGAGGACACCTCCAGGGTGGCTACACCTTC,CASRRGHLQGGYTF
TRBV4-1,NA,TRBJ1-3,NA,TGCGCCAGCAGCTGGACAGCAAGCTCTGGAAACACCATATATTTT,CASSWTASSGNTIYF
TRBV7-9,NA,TRBJ1-5,TRBD1,TGTTCCAGCAGCTCGTGGGACAGTCTCAATCAGCCCCAGCATTTT,CSSSSWDSLNQPQHF
TRBV5-1,once,TRBJ2-7,TRBD1,TGCGCCAGCAGCCAAGGACAGGGGGCCTACGAGCAGTACTTC,CASSQGQGAYEQYF
TRBV6-5,NA,TRBJ2-7,TRBD2,TGTGCCAGCAGTTTCAGCAGACTAGCGGGAGAAGGGGAGCAGTACTTC,CASSFSRLAGEGEQYF
TRBV5-1,few,TRBJ1-4,TRBD1,TGCGCCAGCAGCTTCGGGAGACAGGGCCACCTGTTTTTT,CASSFGRQGHLFF
TRBV27,NA,TRBJ1-5,TRBD1,TGTGCCAGCAGTATACAGGGGTGGATCAATCAGCCCCAGCATTTT,CASSIQGWINQPQHF
TRBV27,NA,TRBJ2-2,NA,TGTGCCAGCAGGATCAGGATTTCCACCGGGGAGCTGTTTTTT,CASRIRISTGELFF
TRBV18,NA,TRBJ2-1,NA,TGTGCCAGCTCACCACCGACGAGGTCTCGGAATGAGCAGTTCTTC,CASSPPTRSRNEQFF
TRBV30,few,TRBJ2-1,NA,TGTGCCTGGAGTGTTGGTGGTGCGGGCGATGAGCAGTTCTTC,CAWSVGGAGDEQFF
TRBV19,NA,TRBJ2-3,TRBD2,TGTGCCAGTAGTGCCGGACTAGCGGGAGCCACAGATACGCAGTATTTT,CASSAGLAGATDTQYF
TRBV18,few,TRBJ1-6,NA,TGTGCCAGCTCACCGGCGGAGAGCTATAATTCACCCCTCCACTTT,CASSPAESYNSPLHF
TRBV9,NA,TRBJ2-5,NA,TGTGCCAGCAGCGTAGACCCGGGTGGCCAAGAGACCCAGTACTTC,CASSVDPGGQETQYF
TRBV6-1,NA,TRBJ1-6,TRBD1,TGTGCCAGCAGACAGGGGGAGGATAATTCACCCCTCCACTTT,CASRQGEDNSPLHF
TRBV6-1,NA,TRBJ1-5,NA,TGTGCCAGCAGTTCAGGGGGCAATCAGCCCCAGCATTTT,CASSSGGNQPQHF
TRBV4-2,NA,TRBJ2-5,TRBD2,TGTGCCAGCAGCCAAGTCGGGCTGGCGGGAGGGCCGTACTTC,CASSQVGLAGGPYF
TRBV7-9,NA,TRBJ1-4,TRBD1,TGTGCCAGCAGCTCGACAGGGTTTAATGAAAAACTGTTTTTT,CASSSTGFNEKLFF
TRBV6-1,NA,TRBJ1-4,NA,TGTGCCAGCAGCAAGGACCCAGGGCCTAATGAAAAACTGTTTTTT,CASSKDPGPNEKLFF
TRBV28,NA,TRBJ2-7,TRBD1,TGTGCCAGCAGTTTAAGACAGGGGGGAATCTCCTACGAGCAGTACTTC,CASSLRQGGISYEQYF
TRBV6-6,few,TRBJ1-6,NA,TGTGCCAGCAGTTCTACAGGGAAATCACCCCTCCACTTT,CASSSTGKSPLHF
TRBV5-1,NA,TRBJ2-7,TRBD2,TGCGCCAGCAGCTTGGTAGCGGGGAGCTACGAGCAGTACTTC,CASSLVAGSYEQYF
TRBV27,NA,TRBJ2-7,NA,TGTGCCAGCAGTTTTTCCGCTAGTTCCTACGAGCAGTACTTC,CASSFSASSYEQYF
TRBV27,NA,TRBJ1-1,NA,TGTGCCAGCAGTTTAGCAGAGAACACTGAAGCTTTCTTT,CASSLAENTEAFF
TRBV7-9,NA,TRBJ1-4,TRBD1,TGTTCCAGCAGCTTAGACAGGGGGTCGAATGAAAAACTGTTTTTT,CSSSLDRGSNEKLFF
TRBV5-1,NA,TRBJ2-7,NA,TGCGCCAGCAGCTTTTCAGGGGCGAGCTCCTACGAGCAGTACTTC,CASSFSGASSYEQYF
TRBV11-2,NA,TRBJ2-3,TRBD2,TGTGCCAGCAGCCCCACGGGACTAGCGGGAGTAGATACGCAGTATTTT,CASSPTGLAGVDTQYF
TRBV28,NA,TRBJ2-7,NA,TGTGCCAGCAGTTTACCCGGTGCCTACGAGCAGTACTTC,CASSLPGAYEQYF
TRBV6-1,NA,TRBJ2-1,NA,TGTGCCAGCAGTTCTATCTACAATGAGCAGTTCTTC,CASSSIYNEQFF
TRBV7-9,NA,TRBJ2-7,TRBD2,TGTGCCAGCAGCCTCATGATTGCGGGAGGGCCGCCCGAGCAGTACTTC,CASSLMIAGGPPEQYF
TRBV7-9,NA,TRBJ2-5,TRBD1,TGTGCCAGCAGCTTACCCCCGGGACAGGCGGGGGAGACCCAGTACTTC,CASSLPPGQAGETQYF
TRBV9,NA,TRBJ1-2,TRBD1,TGTGCCAGCAGCGTAGGATTGGGACAGGGTTCCGGCTACACCTTC,CASSVGLGQGSGYTF
TRBV4-2,NA,TRBJ1-2,TRBD1,TGTGCCAGCAGCCTGACAGGGCGCGGCTATGGCTACACCTTC,CASSLTGRGYGYTF
TRBV6-5,NA,TRBJ2-7,TRBD1,TGTGCCAGCAGAAGGGGGACAGGGTTTTCCTACGAGCAGTACTTC,CASRRGTGFSYEQYF
TRBV12-5,once,TRBJ1-2,NA,TGTGCTAGTGGAAACCCCGCCGGGGGCTACACCTTC,CASGNPAGGYTF
TRBV5-1,NA,TRBJ2-3,TRBD2,TGCGCCAGCAGCACATTAGCGGGAGGAGGTGATACGCAGTATTTT,CASSTLAGGGDTQYF
TRBV5-1,few,TRBJ2-3,NA,TGCGCCAGCAGCTTGACAGGGATCGCAGATACGCAGTATTTT,CASSLTGIADTQYF
TRBV2,once,TRBJ2-2,NA,TGTGCCAGCCTAAAATCGAACACCGGGGAGCTGTTTTTT,CASLKSNTGELFF
TRBV6-5,NA,TRBJ2-3,TRBD2,TGTGCCAGCAGACCCCTAGCGGGAGCAGATACGCAGTATTTT,CASRPLAGADTQYF
TRBV11-2,NA,TRBJ1-3,TRBD1,TGTGCCAGCAGTACCCGATGGGACAGGGGTGGGGACACCATATATTTT,CASSTRWDRGGDTIYF
TRBV12-2,NA,TRBJ2-3,NA,TGTGCAAGTCGCTTAGGACAACCGGGACTAGCGGGAGGGGGTACAGATACGCAGTATTTT,CASRLGQPGLAGGGTDTQYF
TRBV27,NA,TRBJ2-4,TRBD1,TGTGCCAGCAGACCCTGGACAGGGGTCTCCAAAAACATTCAGTACTTC,CASRPWTGVSKNIQYF
TRBV6-1,NA,TRBJ1-2,TRBD1,TGTGCCAGCAGTGAAGGTCCGGGACAGAACTATGGCTACACCTTC,CASSEGPGQNYGYTF
TRBV28,NA,TRBJ1-1,NA,TGTGCCATCGTACCCCCCCAGGGGCTTAGAATTATTGAGGATGGGACTGAAGCTTTCTTT,CAIVPPQGLRIIEDGTEAFF
TRBV11-3,NA,TRBJ2-1,TRBD2,TGTGCCAGCAGCTTGTCGGCGGGGGATTACAATGAGCAGTTCTTC,CASSLSAGDYNEQFF
TRBV15,NA,TRBJ2-1,TRBD2,TGTGCCACCAGCAGAGATCGAACACTAGCGGGAGTAGAAGAGCAGTTCTTC,CATSRDRTLAGVEEQFF
TRBV13,NA,TRBJ2-4,TRBD1,TGTGCCAGCAGCGGGACAGGGGGCAGAGAAAACATTCAGTACTTC,CASSGTGGRENIQYF
TRBV27,once,TRBJ2-2,TRBD1,TGTGCCAGCAGTTCGTCCCGGGACAGGGGCTGGTTTAAAGGCGGGGAGCTGTTTTTT,CASSSSRDRGWFKGGELFF
TRBV5-1,NA,TRBJ2-3,NA,TGCGCCAGCAGCTTTATCCCCGGGAGCACAGATACGCAGTATTTT,CASSFIPGSTDTQYF
TRBV7-8,NA,TRBJ2-2,NA,TGTGCCAGCAGCCCTTCGGGGAGGAGAGGAGCCGGGGAGCTGTTTTTT,CASSPSGRRGAGELFF
TRBV19,NA,TRBJ1-2,TRBD1,TGTGCCAGTAGTATAGGGGACAGGGATGGCTACACCTTC,CASSIGDRDGYTF
TRBV2,NA,TRBJ2-1,TRBD2,TGTGCCAGTAGCGGGAGGGCCTTGGGCAATGAGCAGTTCTTC,CASSGRALGNEQFF
TRBV4-1,NA,TRBJ2-2,TRBD1,TGCGCCAGCAGCCGAAACAGGGGCGGTCCTACGAAAGGGGAGCTGTTTTTT,CASSRNRGGPTKGELFF
TRBV5-1,few,TRBJ2-7,NA,TGCGCCAGCAGCTATACCGGGAACCTTCTCTCCTACGAGCAGTACTTC,CASSYTGNLLSYEQYF